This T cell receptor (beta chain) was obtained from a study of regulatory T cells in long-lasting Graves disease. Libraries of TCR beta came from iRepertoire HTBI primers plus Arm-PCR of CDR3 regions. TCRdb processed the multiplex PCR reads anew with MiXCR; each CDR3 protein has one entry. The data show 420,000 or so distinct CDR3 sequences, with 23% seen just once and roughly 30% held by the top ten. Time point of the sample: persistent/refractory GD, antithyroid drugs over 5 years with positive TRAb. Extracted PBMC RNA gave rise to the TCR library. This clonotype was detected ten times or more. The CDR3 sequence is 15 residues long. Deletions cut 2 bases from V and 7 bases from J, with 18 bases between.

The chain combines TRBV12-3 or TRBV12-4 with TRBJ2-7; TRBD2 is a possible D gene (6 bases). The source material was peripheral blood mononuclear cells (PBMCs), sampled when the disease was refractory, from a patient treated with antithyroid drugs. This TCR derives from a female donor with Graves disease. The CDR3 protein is CASSLTVGRLREQYF. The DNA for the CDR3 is TGTGCCAGCAGTTTAACGGTAGGGAGGCTGCGGGAGCAGTACTTC.